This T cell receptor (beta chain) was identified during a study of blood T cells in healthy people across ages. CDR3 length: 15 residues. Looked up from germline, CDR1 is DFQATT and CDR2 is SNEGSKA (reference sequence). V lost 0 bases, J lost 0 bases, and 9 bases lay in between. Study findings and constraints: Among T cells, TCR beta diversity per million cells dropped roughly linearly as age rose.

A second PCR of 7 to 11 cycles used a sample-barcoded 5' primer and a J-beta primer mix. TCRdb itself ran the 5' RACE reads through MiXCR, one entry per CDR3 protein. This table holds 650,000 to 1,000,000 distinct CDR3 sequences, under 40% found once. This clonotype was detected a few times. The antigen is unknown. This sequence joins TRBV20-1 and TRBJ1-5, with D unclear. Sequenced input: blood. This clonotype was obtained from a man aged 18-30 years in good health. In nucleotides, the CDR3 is TGCAGTGCTAGAGATCGGGTTAATAGCAATCAGCCCCAGCATTTT. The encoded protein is CSARDRVNSNQPQHF.